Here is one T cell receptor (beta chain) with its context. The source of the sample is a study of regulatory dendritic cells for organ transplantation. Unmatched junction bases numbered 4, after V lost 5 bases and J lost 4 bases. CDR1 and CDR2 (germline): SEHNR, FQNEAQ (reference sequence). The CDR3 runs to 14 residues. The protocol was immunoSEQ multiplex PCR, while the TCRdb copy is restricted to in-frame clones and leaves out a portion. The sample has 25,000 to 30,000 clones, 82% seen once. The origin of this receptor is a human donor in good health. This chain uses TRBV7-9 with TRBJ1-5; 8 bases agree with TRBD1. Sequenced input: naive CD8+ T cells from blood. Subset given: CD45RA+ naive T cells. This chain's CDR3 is CASSPGQGNQPQHF. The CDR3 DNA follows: TGTGCCAGCAGCCCTGGACAGGGTAATCAGCCCCAGCATTTT.